This TCR beta chain was documented in a study of tumor-infiltrating lymphocytes in primary liver carcinoma. Study-level points and caveats: The proportion of top clones found throughout all five tumor regions was only about 7.5-24%.

Taking about 17-33 mg of unsorted bulk tissue, the authors co-extracted RNA and DNA. There are 13 residues in the CDR3. Making TCR beta cDNA involved approximately 0.5 ug total RNA and a constant-region primer. ARM-PCR was slightly modified, and three nested multiplex PCR rounds with it gave rise to the TCR beta libraries. Both of the initial two PCR rounds ran for 10 cycles and employed TRBV1-TRBV30 forward primers alongside a C-beta reverse primer. MiXCR was run by TCRdb on the multiplex PCR reads, yielding one entry per CDR3 protein. The sample has approximately 64,000 distinct CDR3 sequences, about two thirds seen once. This clonotype was seen only a few times. The antigen remains undetermined. A junction end diverges from the germline sequence, so it may reflect a read error.

V and J are TRBV12-3 or TRBV12-4 and TRBJ2-1, with no clear D. The receptor was derived from a man aged 35 to 55 with primary liver carcinoma and hepatitis B virus infection. The specimen was liver tumor tissue from sampling region 4. Subset meaning: tumor region T4, right-lateral pole. The CDR3 spells CASSFSDPHEHFF. DNA of the CDR3: TGTGCCAGCAGTTTCTCAGATCCTCATGAGCATTTCTTC.